This T cell receptor (beta chain) was obtained from a study of CD8 T cells in ankylosing spondylitis. V was clipped by 3 bases and J by 1 base; unmatched bases: 2. The length of the CDR3 is 15 residues. Germline CDR1 SGHRS, CDR2 YFSETQ. With molecular barcodes, quantitative 5'-RACE was used to make the TCR beta libraries. One entry per CDR3 protein, called by TCRdb with MiXCR from the 5' RACE reads. The table includes a few hundred thousand distinct CDR3 sequences, 7.5% to 9% detected once. In regard to this clonotype: Its target is not known.

Study observations and caveats: Blood from ankylosing spondylitis patients appeared to carry a characteristic roughly eight-variant TCR beta motif. Clones linked to disease were reported to show significant enrichment in matched ankylosing spondylitis synovial fluid.

V gene TRBV5-1 combines with J gene TRBJ2-2; 8 bases are shared with TRBD1. The source of this sequence is a male donor with ankylosing spondylitis. Sequences were obtained from blood, either unsorted or a sorted T cell fraction (not recorded which). CDR3 residues: CASSSDRVNTGELFF. As DNA, the CDR3 is TGCGCCAGCAGCTCGGACAGGGTGAACACCGGGGAGCTGTTTTTT.